This record concerns one T cell receptor beta chain sequence. In the original workflow: Reference gene primer amplification yielded estimated nucleated cell counts. Assay: immunoSEQ multiplex PCR; the TCRdb copy retains only in-frame clones and omits some. The V and J calls and clone size come from that table; D and trimming were worked out from the DNA. This table has approximately 40,000 clones, approximately 85% appearing once. The entry originates in a study of blood T cell repertoires in COVID-19. Across the whole study: From the United States, Italy and Spain came samples of acute and convalescent COVID-19.

This CDR3 has 15 residues. Trimming took 0 bases from V and 8 from J, leaving 13 bases between them. Germline CDR1 reads SNHLY; CDR2 reads FYNNEI. The chain links TRBV2 to TRBJ2-2; a possible D gene is TRBD2 (6 bases). Specimen: peripheral blood. The TCR comes from a man between 60 and 75 years old with active or convalescent COVID-19. CDR3 in amino acids: CASSEALGLLGELFF. The CDR3 DNA sequence: TGTGCCAGCAGTGAAGCCCTGGGACTGTTAGGGGAGCTGTTTTTT.